The T cell receptor beta chain under discussion was sequenced for a study of OX40 agonist ivuxolimab in advanced cancers. CDR1 is MDHEN and CDR2 is SYDVKM in the germline V gene. Trimming took off 3 bases at V and 10 bases at J, with 13 bases between the two ends. CDR3 length equals 13 residues. TCRdb keeps only in-frame clones here, not all; method: immunoSEQ multiplex PCR. The sample yields around 9,900 clones, roughly 71% seen once. This clonotype originated in an adult with an advanced solid tumor such as melanoma, head and neck, liver or kidney cancer. The sequences come from CD4+ or CD8+ T cells sorted from blood, collected in a trial of the OX40 agonist ivuxolimab. V gene TRBV28 combines with J gene TRBJ2-1, with D possibly being TRBD2 (5 bases). The chain's CDR3 is CASSFRGVTEQFF. CDR3 in DNA: TGTGCCAGCAGTTTTCGGGGTGTTACGGAGCAGTTCTTC.